This T cell receptor beta chain is drawn from a study of cytomegalovirus exposure and HLA in healthy donors. Assay used: immunoSEQ multiplex PCR; TCRdb lists only in-frame clones, some missing. The data contain about 190,000 clones, more than 80% of them singletons. CDR1 and CDR2 from the germline V gene are MGHDK and SYGVNS. The CDR3 contains 14 residues. The V gene lost 3 bases and the J gene lost 6 bases, with 12 bases spanning the gap. Comment on this clone: Its antigen is as yet unknown.

Study results and limitations: Cytomegalovirus association was listed for approximately 150 TCR beta chains. A few CMV-associated chains were confirmed in vitro to be specific for CMV antigens. Diagnosis of cytomegalovirus status made by the classifier reportedly showed high specificity and sensitivity.

The donors were part of the roughly 120-subject validation cohort, which stood apart from the roughly 680-subject first cohort. This sequence originates from a man between 18 and 35 years old in good health and CMV-seropositive. Sample: PBMCs. The chain employs TRBV25-1 and TRBJ1-5; D might be TRBD1 (6 bases). The CDR3 spells CASSESGELQPQHF. The CDR3 nucleotides are TGTGCCAGCAGTGAGTCAGGGGAACTTCAGCCCCAGCATTTT.